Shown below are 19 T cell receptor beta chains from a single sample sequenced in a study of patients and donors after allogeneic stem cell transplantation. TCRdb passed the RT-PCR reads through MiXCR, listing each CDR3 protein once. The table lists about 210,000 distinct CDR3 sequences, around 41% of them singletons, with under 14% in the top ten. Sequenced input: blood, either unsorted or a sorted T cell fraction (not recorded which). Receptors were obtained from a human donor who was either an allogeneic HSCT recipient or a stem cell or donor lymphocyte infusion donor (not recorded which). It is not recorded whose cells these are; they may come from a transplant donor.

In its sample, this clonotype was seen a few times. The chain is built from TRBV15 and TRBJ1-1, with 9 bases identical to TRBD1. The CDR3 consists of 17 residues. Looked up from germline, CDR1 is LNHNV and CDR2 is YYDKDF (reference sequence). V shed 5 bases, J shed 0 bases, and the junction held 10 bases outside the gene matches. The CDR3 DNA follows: TGTGCCACCAGCGAAACAGGGGGCTGGATTATGAACACTGAAGCTTTCTTT. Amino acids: CATSETGGWIMNTEAFF.

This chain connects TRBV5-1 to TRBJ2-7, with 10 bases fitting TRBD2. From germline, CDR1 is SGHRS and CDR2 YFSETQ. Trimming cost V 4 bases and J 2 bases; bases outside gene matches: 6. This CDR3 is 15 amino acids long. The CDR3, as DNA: TGCGCCAGCAGCCTGCGACTAGCGGGCCCCTACGAGCAGTACTTC. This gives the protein CASSLRLAGPYEQYF.

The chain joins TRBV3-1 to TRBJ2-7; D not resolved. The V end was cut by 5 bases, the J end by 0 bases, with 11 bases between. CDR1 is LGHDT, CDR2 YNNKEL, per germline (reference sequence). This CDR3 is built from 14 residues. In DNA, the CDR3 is TGTGCCAGCAGCGCAAGGCCTTACTCCTACGAGCAGTACTTC. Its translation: CASSARPYSYEQYF.

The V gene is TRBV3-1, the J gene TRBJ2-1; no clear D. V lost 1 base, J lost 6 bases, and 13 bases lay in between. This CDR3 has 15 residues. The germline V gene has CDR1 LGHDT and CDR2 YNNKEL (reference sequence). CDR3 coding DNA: TGTGCCAGCAGCCAAGGGCCCCTAGGGTCCAATGAGCAGTTCTTC. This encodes CASSQGPLGSNEQFF.

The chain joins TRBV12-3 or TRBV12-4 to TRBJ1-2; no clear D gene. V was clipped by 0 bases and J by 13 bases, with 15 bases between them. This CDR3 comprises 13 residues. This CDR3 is CASSLAWQESCTF. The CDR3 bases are TGTGCCAGCAGTTTAGCTTGGCAGGAATCCTGCACCTTC.

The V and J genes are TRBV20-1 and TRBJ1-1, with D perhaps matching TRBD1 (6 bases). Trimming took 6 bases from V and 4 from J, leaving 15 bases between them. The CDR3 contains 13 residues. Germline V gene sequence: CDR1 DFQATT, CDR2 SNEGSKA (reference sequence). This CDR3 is CSATTGPATEAFF. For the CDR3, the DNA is TGCAGTGCAACGACAGGTCCGGCCACTGAAGCTTTCTTT.

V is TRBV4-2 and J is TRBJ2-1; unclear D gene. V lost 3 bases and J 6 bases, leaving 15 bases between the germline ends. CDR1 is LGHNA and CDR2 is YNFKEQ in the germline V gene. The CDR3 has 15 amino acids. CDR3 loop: CASSHLSVAPNEQFF. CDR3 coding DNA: TGTGCCAGCAGCCACCTCTCCGTGGCGCCCAATGAGCAGTTCTTC.

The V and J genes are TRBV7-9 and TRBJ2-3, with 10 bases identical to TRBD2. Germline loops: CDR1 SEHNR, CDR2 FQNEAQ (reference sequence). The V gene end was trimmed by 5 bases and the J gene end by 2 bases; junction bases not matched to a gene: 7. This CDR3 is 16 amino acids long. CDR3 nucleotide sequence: TGTGCCAGCAGCCCCGGACTAGCGGACCCCACAGATACGCAGTATTTT. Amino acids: CASSPGLADPTDTQYF.

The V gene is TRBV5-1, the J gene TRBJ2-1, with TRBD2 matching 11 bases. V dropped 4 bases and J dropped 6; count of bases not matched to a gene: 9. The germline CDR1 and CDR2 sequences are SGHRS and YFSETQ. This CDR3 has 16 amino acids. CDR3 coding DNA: TGCGCCAGCAGCCAAACTAGCGGGGGATTATTCAATGAGCAGTTCTTC. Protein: CASSQTSGGLFNEQFF. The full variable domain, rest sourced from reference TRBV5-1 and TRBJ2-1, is KAGVTQTPRYLIKTRGQQVTLSCSPISGHRSVSWYQQTPGQGLQFLFEYFSETQRNKGNFPGRFSGRQFSNSRSEMNVSTLELGDSALYLCASSQTSGGLFNEQFFGPGTRLTVL.

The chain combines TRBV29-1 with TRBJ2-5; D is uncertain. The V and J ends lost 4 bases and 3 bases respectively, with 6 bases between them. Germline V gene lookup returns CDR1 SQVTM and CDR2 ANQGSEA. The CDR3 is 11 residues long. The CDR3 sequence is CSVADEETQYF. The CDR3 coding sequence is TGCAGCGTTGCAGACGAAGAGACCCAGTACTTC.

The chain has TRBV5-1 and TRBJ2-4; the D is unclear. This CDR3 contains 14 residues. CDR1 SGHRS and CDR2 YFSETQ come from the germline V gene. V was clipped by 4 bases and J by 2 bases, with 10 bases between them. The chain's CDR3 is CASSALGSKNIQYF. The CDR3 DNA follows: TGCGCCAGCAGCGCCCTGGGATCCAAAAACATTCAGTACTTC.

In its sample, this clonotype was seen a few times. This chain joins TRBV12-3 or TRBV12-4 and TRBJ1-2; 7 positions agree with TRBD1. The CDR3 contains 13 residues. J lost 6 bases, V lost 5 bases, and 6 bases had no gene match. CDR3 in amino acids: CASSPGTAHGYTF. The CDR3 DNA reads TGTGCCAGCAGTCCCGGGACAGCCCATGGCTACACCTTC.

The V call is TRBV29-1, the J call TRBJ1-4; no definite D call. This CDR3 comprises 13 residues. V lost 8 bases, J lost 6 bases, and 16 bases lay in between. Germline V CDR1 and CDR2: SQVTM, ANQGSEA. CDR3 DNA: TGCAGCCCCCCAGACTTTAGGGATGAAAAACTGTTTTTT. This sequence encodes CSPPDFRDEKLFF. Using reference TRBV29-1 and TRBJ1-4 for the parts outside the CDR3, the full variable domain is SAVISQKPSRDICQRGTSLTIQCQVDSQVTMMFWYRQQPGQSLTLIATANQGSEATYESGFVIDKFPISRPNLTFSTLTVSNMSPEDSSIYLCSPPDFRDEKLFFGSGTQLSVL.

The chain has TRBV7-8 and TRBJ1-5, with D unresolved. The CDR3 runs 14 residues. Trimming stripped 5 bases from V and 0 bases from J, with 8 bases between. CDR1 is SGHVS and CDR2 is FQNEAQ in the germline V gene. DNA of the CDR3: TGTGCCAGCAGCACAGACTATAGCAATCAGCCCCAGCATTTT. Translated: CASSTDYSNQPQHF.

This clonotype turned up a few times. CDR3 sequence reads: CASSYRGLGETQYF. CDR3 bases: TGTGCCAGCAGTTACAGGGGATTAGGTGAGACCCAGTACTTC. This chain joins TRBV6-1 and TRBJ2-5; 7 bases are a match to TRBD1. CDR1 is MNHNS and CDR2 is SASEGT in the germline V gene. The J segment lost 5 bases and the V segment lost 5 bases, leaving 8 bases of the junction unmatched. The CDR3 spans 14 residues.

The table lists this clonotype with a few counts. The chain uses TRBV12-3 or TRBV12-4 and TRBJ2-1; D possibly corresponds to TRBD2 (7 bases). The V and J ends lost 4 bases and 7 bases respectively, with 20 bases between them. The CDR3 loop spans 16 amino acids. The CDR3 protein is CASSSSSGGLTNEQFF. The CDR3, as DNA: TGTGCCAGCAGTTCCTCGTCGGGGGGCTTAACAAATGAGCAGTTCTTC.

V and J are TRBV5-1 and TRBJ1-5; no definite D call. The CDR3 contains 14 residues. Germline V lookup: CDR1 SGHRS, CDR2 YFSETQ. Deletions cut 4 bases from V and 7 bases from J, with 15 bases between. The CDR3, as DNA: TGCGCCAGCAGCCCCGGCCCCCCTGGACAGCCCCAGCATTTT. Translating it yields CASSPGPPGQPQHF.

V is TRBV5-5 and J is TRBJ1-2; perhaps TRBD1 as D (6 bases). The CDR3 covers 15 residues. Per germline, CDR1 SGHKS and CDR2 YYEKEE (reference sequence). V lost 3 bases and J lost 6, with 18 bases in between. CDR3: CASSSQTGLSDGYTF. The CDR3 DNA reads TGTGCCAGCAGCTCCCAAACAGGGCTTTCGGATGGCTACACCTTC.

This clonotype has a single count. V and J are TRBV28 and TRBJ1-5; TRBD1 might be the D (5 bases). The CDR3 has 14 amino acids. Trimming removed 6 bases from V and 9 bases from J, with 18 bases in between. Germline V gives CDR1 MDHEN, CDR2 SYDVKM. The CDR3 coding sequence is TGTGCCAGCAGCATAAGGGGTTGGGATCTGCCCCAGCATTTT. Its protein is CASSIRGWDLPQHF.